The entry below gives a single T cell receptor beta chain sequence along with its context. As yet, its antigen is unknown. This sample was taken from a study of PD-1 blockade in classical Hodgkin lymphoma. TCRdb's table, derived via immunoSEQ multiplex PCR, lists solely in-frame clones and lacks some. The table lists 20,000 to 25,000 clones, roughly 94% of them singletons. The CDR3 is 15 residues long. The germline V gene encodes CDR1 MDHEN and CDR2 SYDVKM. V was pared by 7 bases and J by 1 base, with 15 bases between. Time point defined: newly diagnosed, previously untreated cHL patient sample. Whole-study findings and limits: Whatever underlies the repertoire differences (possibly disease activity or prior therapy) remains undefined. It was reported that newly diagnosed patients had less baseline TCR diversity than healthy donors.

This clonotype originated in a human donor with classical Hodgkin lymphoma. Sample: peripheral blood mononuclear cells (PBMCs). The chain couples TRBV28 to TRBJ2-3; D perhaps matches TRBD2 (5 bases). The CDR3 is CASIKGAGGTDTQYF. In DNA form, the CDR3 reads TGTGCCAGCATCAAGGGAGCAGGCGGCACAGATACGCAGTATTTT.